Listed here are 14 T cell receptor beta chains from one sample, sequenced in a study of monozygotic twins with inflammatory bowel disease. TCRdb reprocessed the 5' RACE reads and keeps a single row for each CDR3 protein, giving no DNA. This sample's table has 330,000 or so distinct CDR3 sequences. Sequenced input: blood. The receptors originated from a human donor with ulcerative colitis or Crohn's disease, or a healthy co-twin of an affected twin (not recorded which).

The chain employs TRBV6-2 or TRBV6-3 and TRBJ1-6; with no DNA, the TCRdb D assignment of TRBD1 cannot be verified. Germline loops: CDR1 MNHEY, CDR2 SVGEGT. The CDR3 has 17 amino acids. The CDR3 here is CASSSGKIQGDNSPLHF.

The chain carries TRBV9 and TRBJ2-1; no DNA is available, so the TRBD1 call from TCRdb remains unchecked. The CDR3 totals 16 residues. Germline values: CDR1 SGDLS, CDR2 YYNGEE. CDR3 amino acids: CASSVQQGGRVNEQFF.

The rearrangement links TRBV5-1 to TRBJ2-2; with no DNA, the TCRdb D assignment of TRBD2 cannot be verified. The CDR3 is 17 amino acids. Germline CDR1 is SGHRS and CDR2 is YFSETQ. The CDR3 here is CASGLSEAGGLTGELFF.

CDR3 sequence reads: CASSLLTGYEQFF. The chain uses TRBV12-3 or TRBV12-4 and TRBJ2-1. CDR3 length: 13 residues.

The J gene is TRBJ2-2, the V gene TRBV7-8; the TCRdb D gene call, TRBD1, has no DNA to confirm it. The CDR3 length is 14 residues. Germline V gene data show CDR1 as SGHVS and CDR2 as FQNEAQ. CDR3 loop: CASSFLTGTGELFF.

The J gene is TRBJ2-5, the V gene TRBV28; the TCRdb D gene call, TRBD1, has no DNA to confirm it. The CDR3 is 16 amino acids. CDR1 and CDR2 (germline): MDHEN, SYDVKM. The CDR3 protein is CASSLRWGRVNETQYF.

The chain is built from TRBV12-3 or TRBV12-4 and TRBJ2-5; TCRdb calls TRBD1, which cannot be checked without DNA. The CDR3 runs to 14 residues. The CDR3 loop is CASSLTGTPETQYF.

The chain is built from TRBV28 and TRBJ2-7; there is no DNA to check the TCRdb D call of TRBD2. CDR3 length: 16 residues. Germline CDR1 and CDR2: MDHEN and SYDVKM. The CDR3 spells CASSSGTSGSSYEQYF.

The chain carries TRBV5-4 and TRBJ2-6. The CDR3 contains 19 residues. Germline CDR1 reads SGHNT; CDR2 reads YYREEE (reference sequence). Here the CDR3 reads CASSLDLRSIKSGANVLTF.

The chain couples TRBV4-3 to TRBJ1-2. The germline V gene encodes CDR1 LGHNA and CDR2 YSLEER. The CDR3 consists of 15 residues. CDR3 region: CASSSRGGKGYGYTF.

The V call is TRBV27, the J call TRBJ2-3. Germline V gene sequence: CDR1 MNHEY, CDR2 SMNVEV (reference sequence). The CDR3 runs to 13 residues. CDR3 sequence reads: CASSRSSRDTQYF.

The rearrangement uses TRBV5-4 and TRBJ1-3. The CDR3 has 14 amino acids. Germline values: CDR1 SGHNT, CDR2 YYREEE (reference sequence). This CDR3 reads CASSNRASGNTIYF.

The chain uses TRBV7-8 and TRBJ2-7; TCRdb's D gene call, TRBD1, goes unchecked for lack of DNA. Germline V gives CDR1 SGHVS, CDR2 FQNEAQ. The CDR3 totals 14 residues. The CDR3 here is CASSERDGNYEQYF. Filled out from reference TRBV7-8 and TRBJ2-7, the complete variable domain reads GAGVSQSPRYKVAKRGQDVALRCDPISGHVSLFWYQQALGQGPEFLTYFQNEAQLDKSGLPSDRFFAERPEGSVSTLKIQRTQQEDSAVYLCASSERDGNYEQYFGPGTRLTVT.

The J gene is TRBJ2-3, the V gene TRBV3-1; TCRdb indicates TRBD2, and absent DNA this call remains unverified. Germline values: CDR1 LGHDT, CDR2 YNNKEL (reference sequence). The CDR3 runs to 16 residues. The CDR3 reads CASSQEGPAGADTQYF.